This TCR beta chain was sequenced during a study of blood T cell repertoires in COVID-19. Background on the study: Whether acute or convalescent, the COVID-19 samples came from the United States, Italy and Spain. Nucleic acid was either cDNA or gDNA, and it came from T cells, B-cell-depleted T cells, or PBMCs.

The CDR3 covers 11 residues. Germline values: CDR1 DFQATT, CDR2 SNEGSKA (reference sequence). The V end lost 7 bases, the J end lost 2 bases, and 8 bases lay between the germline ends. Cohorts were based on clinical histories the participants reported. Authors' methods: Reference gene primers were amplified, and this amplification served to estimate nucleated cell counts. Only in-frame clones appear in the TCRdb table, and some are missing; sequencing was by immunoSEQ multiplex PCR. V, J and clone size were drawn from that table, and D and trimming were deduced from the DNA. The table shows about 210,000 clones, with around 81% occurring only once.

This rearrangement joins TRBV20-1 to TRBJ1-1, with D hard to call. The TCR comes from a woman in her forties or fifties with acute COVID-19. Sequencing was performed on PBMCs or T cells enriched from blood (not recorded which). The CDR3 is CSGPRNTEAFF. Here the CDR3 DNA reads TGCAGTGGGCCAAGAAACACTGAAGCTTTCTTT.